This TCR beta chain was identified during a study of cytomegalovirus exposure and HLA in healthy donors. Study-wide results and caveats: In vitro testing confirmed a few CMV-associated chains as specific for CMV antigens.

As to this clone: Its antigen is not known.

The method was immunoSEQ multiplex PCR; TCRdb's version includes in-frame clones alone and lacks a portion of them. The data show approximately 160,000 clones, roughly 86% seen once. The specimen was PBMCs. This clonotype was sampled from a man between 18 and 35 years old in good health and CMV-seropositive.

This chain's CDR3 is CASSLTGQGLNEQYF. The CDR3 DNA sequence: TGTGCCAGCAGTTTAACAGGACAGGGTCTGAACGAGCAGTACTTC. This sequence joins TRBV28 and TRBJ2-7; 8 bases align to TRBD1. The CDR3 has 15 amino acids. J lost 5 bases, V lost 2 bases, and 8 bases had no gene match. The germline V gene has CDR1 MDHEN and CDR2 SYDVKM.